This T cell receptor (beta chain) was documented in a study of molecular identifiers for immune sequencing clone quantification. TCRdb ran MiXCR on the PCR reads and lists one entry per CDR3 protein. Here the sample spans more than 95,000 distinct CDR3 sequences, about 24% being singletons. This clonotype was found a few times. Looked up from germline, CDR1 is MNHEY and CDR2 is SVGEGT. V trimming: 0 bases; J trimming: 6 bases; junction bases outside the gene matches: 7. The CDR3 is 16 residues long. The sequenced material came from naive CD8+ T cells from blood, with Jurkat cell RNA spiked in. Subset reported: FACS-sorted CD8+CD4-CCR7+CD45RA+ naive T cells. This clonotype originated in a human donor in good health. Some libraries in this study had Jurkat cell RNA spiked in. V and J are TRBV6-2 or TRBV6-3 and TRBJ2-1, with TRBD2 identical over 8 bases. The DNA for the CDR3 is TGTGCCAGCAGTTACTCGAGCCAGCGGGAGTTCAATGAGCAGTTCTTC. As protein: CASSYSSQREFNEQFF.